The rows below give T cell receptor beta chains drawn from one sample of a study of shared clonotypes between healthy human individuals. The repertoire was sequenced with immunoSEQ multiplex PCR; TCRdb's copy has only in-frame clones and lacks some. Among some 2 million clones, roughly 94% were seen once, and the ten largest hold 1.2%. Sequences were obtained from naive CD8+ T cells sorted from blood. The receptors were gathered from a man younger than 35 in good health. CDR3s include the opening cysteine and the closing phenylalanine or tryptophan. Each record gives: V gene, clone size, J gene, D gene, CDR3 DNA, CDR3 protein. D genes are given only for firm matches. The size entry is marked missing in some rows and otherwise reads once, few, many or a size class.

TRBV5-1	NA	TRBJ2-3	TRBD1	TGCGCCAGCAGTGGGACAGATAGCACAGATACGCAGTATTTT	CASSGTDSTDTQYF
TRBV29-1	NA	TRBJ2-7	NA	TGCAGCGTTCTGCTCGCGAGCTCCTACGAGCAGTACTTC	CSVLLASSYEQYF
TRBV5-1	NA	TRBJ2-2	NA	TGCGCCAGCGGTCCCCCCGACACCGGGGAGCTGTTTTTT	CASGPPDTGELFF
TRBV5-4	NA	TRBJ1-4	NA	TGTGCCAGCAGCTTGCGTTTAGGGTCCCCATCGGATGAAAAACTGTTTTTT	CASSLRLGSPSDEKLFF
TRBV9	NA	TRBJ2-7	NA	TGTGCCAGCAGCCCCGACCCAACACTCGATACGGAGCAGTACTTC	CASSPDPTLDTEQYF
TRBV5-4	once	TRBJ2-7	TRBD2	TGTGCCAGCAGCGGTAGCGGGGCGGAGTACGAGCAGTACTTC	CASSGSGAEYEQYF
TRBV7-8	NA	TRBJ1-1	NA	TGTGCCAGCAGCTTATTGGCCACTGAAGCTTTCTTT	CASSLLATEAFF
TRBV13	NA	TRBJ1-3	NA	TGTGCCAGCAGCCTCAGTCCAGGTCGCTCTGGAAACACCATATATTTT	CASSLSPGRSGNTIYF
TRBV11-2	once	TRBJ2-2	TRBD2	TGTGCCAGCAGCTTAACCGGACTAGCGGAGACCGGGGAGCTGTTTTTT	CASSLTGLAETGELFF
TRBV2	NA	TRBJ2-2	TRBD1	TGTGCCAGCAGCGGACAGGGCCGTACGAACACCGGGGAGCTGTTTTTT	CASSGQGRTNTGELFF
TRBV6-4	NA	TRBJ1-2	NA	TGTGCCAGCAGGGGGTCCTATGGCTACACCTTC	CASRGSYGYTF
TRBV7-9	NA	TRBJ2-7	NA	TGTGCCAGCAGCTTAGATGAGAGCTACGAGCAGTACTTC	CASSLDESYEQYF
TRBV7-2	NA	TRBJ2-7	TRBD2	TGTGCCAGCAGCTTAGGAGGACTAGCCTACGAGCAGTACTTC	CASSLGGLAYEQYF
TRBV9	NA	TRBJ2-7	NA	TGTGCCAGCAGCGTAGGAGGGGCCAATATCTACGAGCAGTACTTC	CASSVGGANIYEQYF
TRBV5-4	few	TRBJ2-7	NA	TGTGCCAGCAGCAATACCTACGAGCAGTACTTC	CASSNTYEQYF
TRBV6-5	NA	TRBJ2-1	TRBD2	TGTGCCAGCAGTCCCGATAGCGGGAGGTACAATGAGCAGTTCTTC	CASSPDSGRYNEQFF
TRBV2	NA	TRBJ2-7	TRBD1	TGTGCCAGCAGCCATGTCGGGACAGGGACCTACGAGCAGTACTTC	CASSHVGTGTYEQYF
TRBV13	NA	TRBJ1-1	NA	TGTGCCAGCAGCTTAGTAGGCGGGAACACTGAAGCTTTCTTT	CASSLVGGNTEAFF
TRBV7-3	NA	TRBJ2-7	NA	TGTGCCAGCAGGTCAACGGCAGCTCCATCCTACGAGCAGTACTTC	CASRSTAAPSYEQYF
TRBV2	NA	TRBJ1-2	NA	TGTGCCAGCAGCTCCCAGAAGGGCTTCTATGGCTACACCTTC	CASSSQKGFYGYTF
TRBV15	NA	TRBJ1-2	NA	TGTGCCACCAGCCCCGTCGTCGGCTATGGCTACACCTTC	CATSPVVGYGYTF
TRBV6-1	once	TRBJ2-1	NA	TGTGCCAGCAGTGACCCGAGCTCCTACAATGAGCAGTTCTTC	CASSDPSSYNEQFF
TRBV7-9	NA	TRBJ2-3	TRBD2	TGTGCCAGCAGCTCTCCAGCGGGAGTGGCAGATACGCAGTATTTT	CASSSPAGVADTQYF
TRBV13	NA	TRBJ1-2	NA	TGTGCCAGCAGCTTAGCCCGACAGCCGACTGCCTATGGCTACACCTTC	CASSLARQPTAYGYTF
TRBV7-6	NA	TRBJ1-6	NA	TGTGCCAGCAGCTTAGGGGGGAATTCACCCCTCCACTTT	CASSLGGNSPLHF
TRBV4-1	NA	TRBJ2-7	NA	TGCGCCAGCAGCCAGCGGGACAGCGGGGGATACGAGCAGTACTTC	CASSQRDSGGYEQYF
TRBV27	NA	TRBJ2-1	NA	TGTGCCAGCAGTTCCCGACCACCCGGGGACTGGAATGAGCAGTTCTTC	CASSSRPPGDWNEQFF
TRBV30	NA	TRBJ1-1	NA	TGTGCCTGGAGTGTACCGGGCCTCAGGTCCGGGGATGGAGCTTTCTTT	CAWSVPGLRSGDGAFF
TRBV19	NA	TRBJ1-6	NA	TGTGCCAGTAGCGGAGACTCCTATAATTCACCCCTCCACTTT	CASSGDSYNSPLHF
TRBV27	NA	TRBJ2-1	NA	TGTGCCAGCAGTTCATCCCCGGGATCGACCTACAATGAGCAGTTCTTC	CASSSSPGSTYNEQFF
TRBV7-9	NA	TRBJ2-7	TRBD2	TGTGCCAGCAGCCCACTGAAAGGGGCGGGAGACGAGCAGTACTTC	CASSPLKGAGDEQYF
TRBV7-5	once	TRBJ1-1	NA	TGTGCCAGAAGCCCTTTATGTCCCGGGACAGGGAATGGTGAAGCTTTCTTT	CARSPLCPGTGNGEAFF
TRBV2	NA	TRBJ2-5	TRBD1	TGTGCCAGCGGGGCAGGGGTCAGGGGGCAAGAGACCCAGTACTTC	CASGAGVRGQETQYF